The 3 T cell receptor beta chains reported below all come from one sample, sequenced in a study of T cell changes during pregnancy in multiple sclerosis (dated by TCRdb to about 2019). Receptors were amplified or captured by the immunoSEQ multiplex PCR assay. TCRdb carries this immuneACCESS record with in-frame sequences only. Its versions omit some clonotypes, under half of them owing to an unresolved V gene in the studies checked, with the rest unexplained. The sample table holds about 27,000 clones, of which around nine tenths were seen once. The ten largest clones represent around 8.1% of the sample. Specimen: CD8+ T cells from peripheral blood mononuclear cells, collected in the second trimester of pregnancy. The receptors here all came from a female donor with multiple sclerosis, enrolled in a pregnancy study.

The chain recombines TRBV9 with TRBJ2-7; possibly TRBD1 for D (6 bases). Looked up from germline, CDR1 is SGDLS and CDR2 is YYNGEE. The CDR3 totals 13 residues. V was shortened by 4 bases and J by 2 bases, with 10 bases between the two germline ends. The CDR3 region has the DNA TGTGCCAGCAGCCCGGACAGTACCTACGAGCAGTACTTC. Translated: CASSPDSTYEQYF. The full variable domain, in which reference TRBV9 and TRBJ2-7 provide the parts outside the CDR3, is DSGVTQTPKHLITATGQRVTLRCSPRSGDLSVYWYQQSLDQGLQFLIQYYNGEERAKGNILERFSAQQFPDLHSELNLSSLELGDSALYFCASSPDSTYEQYFGPGTRLTVT.

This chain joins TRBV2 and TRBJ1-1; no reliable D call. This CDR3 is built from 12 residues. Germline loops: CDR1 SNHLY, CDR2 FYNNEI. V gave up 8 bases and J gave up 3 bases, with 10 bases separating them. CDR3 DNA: TGTGCCAGCCCTCGCGGGGACACTGAAGCTTTCTTT. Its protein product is CASPRGDTEAFF.

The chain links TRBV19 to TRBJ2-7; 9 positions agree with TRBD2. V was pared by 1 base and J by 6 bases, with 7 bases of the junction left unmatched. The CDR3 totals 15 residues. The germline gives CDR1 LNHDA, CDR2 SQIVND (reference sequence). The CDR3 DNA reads TGTGCCAGTAGTATAGCCCCAGCGGGGGGTTTCGAGCAGTACTTC. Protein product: CASSIAPAGGFEQYF.